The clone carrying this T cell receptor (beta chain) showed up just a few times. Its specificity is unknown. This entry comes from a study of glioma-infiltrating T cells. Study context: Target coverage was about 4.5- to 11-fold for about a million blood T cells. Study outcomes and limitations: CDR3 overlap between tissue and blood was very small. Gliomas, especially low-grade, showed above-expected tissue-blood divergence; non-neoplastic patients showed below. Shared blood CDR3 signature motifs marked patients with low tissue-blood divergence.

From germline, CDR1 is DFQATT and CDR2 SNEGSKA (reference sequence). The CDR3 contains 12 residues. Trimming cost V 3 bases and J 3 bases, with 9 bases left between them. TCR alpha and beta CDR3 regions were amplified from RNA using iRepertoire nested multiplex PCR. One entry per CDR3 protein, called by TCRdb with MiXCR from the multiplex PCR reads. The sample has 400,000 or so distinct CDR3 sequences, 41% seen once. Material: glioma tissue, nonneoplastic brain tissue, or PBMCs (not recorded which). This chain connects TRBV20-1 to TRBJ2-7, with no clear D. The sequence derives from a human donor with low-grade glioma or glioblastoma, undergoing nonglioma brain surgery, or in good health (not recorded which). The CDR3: CSARGQLYEQYF. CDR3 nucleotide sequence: TGCAGTGCTAGGGGTCAGCTCTACGAGCAGTACTTC.